This TCR beta chain was observed in a study of regulatory T cells in long-lasting Graves disease. This clonotype was observed many times. Sample time point: persistent/refractory GD, antithyroid drugs over 5 years with positive TRAb. Following extraction of RNA from PBMCs, that RNA was used to make the TCR library. The TCR beta library used iRepertoire HTBI primers with Arm-PCR amplification of CDR3. From the multiplex PCR reads, TCRdb called clonotypes with MiXCR, one entry per CDR3 protein. In the table there are about 460,000 distinct CDR3 sequences, approximately 23% of which are singletons. This CDR3 contains 14 residues. Germline V CDR1 and CDR2: SGHNT, YENEEA. V shed 5 bases and J shed 6 bases, with 17 bases lying between them.

The material was peripheral blood mononuclear cells (PBMCs), obtained when the disease was refractory, from a patient treated with antithyroid drugs. The V gene is TRBV11-3, the J gene TRBJ2-7; D may correspond to TRBD1 or TRBD2 (5 bases each). The TCR was taken from a female donor with Graves disease. The CDR3 is CASSARVGTSEQYF. CDR3 bases: TGTGCCAGCAGCGCCCGGGTCGGGACCAGCGAGCAGTACTTC. Complete variable domain (other parts from reference TRBV11-3 and TRBJ2-7): EAGVVQSPRYKIIEKKQPVAFWCNPISGHNTLYWYLQNLGQGPELLIRYENEEAVDDSQLPKDRFSAERLKGVDSTLKIQPAELGDSAVYLCASSARVGTSEQYFGPGTRLTVT.